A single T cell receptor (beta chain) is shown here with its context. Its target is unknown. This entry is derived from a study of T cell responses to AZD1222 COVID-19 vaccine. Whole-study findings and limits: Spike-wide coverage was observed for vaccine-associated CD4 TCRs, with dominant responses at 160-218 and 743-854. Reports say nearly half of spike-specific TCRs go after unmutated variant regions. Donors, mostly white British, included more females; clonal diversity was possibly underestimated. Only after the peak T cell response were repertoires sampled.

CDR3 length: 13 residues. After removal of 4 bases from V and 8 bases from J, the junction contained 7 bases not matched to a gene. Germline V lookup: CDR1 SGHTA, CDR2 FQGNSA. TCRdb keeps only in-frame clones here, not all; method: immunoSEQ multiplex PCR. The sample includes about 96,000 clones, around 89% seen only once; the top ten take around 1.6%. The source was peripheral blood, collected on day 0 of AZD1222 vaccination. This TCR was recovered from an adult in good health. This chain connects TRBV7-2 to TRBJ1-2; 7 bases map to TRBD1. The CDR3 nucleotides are TGTGCCAGCAGCTATCAGGGGGTCCAAGGCTACACCTTC. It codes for CASSYQGVQGYTF.